These T cell receptor beta chains were read from a single sample in a study of shared clonotypes between healthy human individuals. Profiling relied on immunoSEQ multiplex PCR, and the TCRdb table lists in-frame clones only, not all of them. The sample carries approximately 1,500,000 clones, 95% to 99% recorded once. The specimen was naive CD4+ T cells sorted from blood. These receptor sequences come from a man between 25 and 39 years old in good health. The CDR3 runs from the conserved cysteine through the conserved F or W. Fields, in order: D gene, clone size, V gene, J gene, CDR3 DNA, CDR3 protein. The D gene is left open where the match is weak. Not every row has a clone size; where given, it reads once, few, many or a size class.

D gene: -; clone size: -; V gene: TRBV5-1; J gene: TRBJ2-2; CDR3 DNA: TGCGCCAGCAGCCCAAACGTAGGCTCCGGGGAGCTGTTTTTT; CDR3 protein: CASSPNVGSGELFF
D gene: -; clone size: -; V gene: TRBV5-1; J gene: TRBJ2-7; CDR3 DNA: TGCGCCAGCAGCTTCGACCTAAGGTCTCCGACCCGAGGGGGATACGAGCAGTACTTC; CDR3 protein: CASSFDLRSPTRGGYEQYF
D gene: TRBD2; clone size: once; V gene: TRBV15; J gene: TRBJ2-5; CDR3 DNA: TGTGCCACCAGCAATAGCGGGACCTTTAGGGAGACCCAGTACTTC; CDR3 protein: CATSNSGTFRETQYF
D gene: -; clone size: -; V gene: TRBV7-6; J gene: TRBJ2-7; CDR3 DNA: TGTGCCAGCAGCTTAACGTTAGGGAGTTACGAGCAGTACTTC; CDR3 protein: CASSLTLGSYEQYF
D gene: -; clone size: -; V gene: TRBV18; J gene: TRBJ2-3; CDR3 DNA: TGTGCCAGCTCACCCACCACAGATACGCAGTATTTT; CDR3 protein: CASSPTTDTQYF
D gene: -; clone size: -; V gene: TRBV18; J gene: TRBJ2-3; CDR3 DNA: TGTGCCAGCTCACCGGGATCAGATACGCAGTATTTT; CDR3 protein: CASSPGSDTQYF
D gene: -; clone size: -; V gene: TRBV9; J gene: TRBJ1-4; CDR3 DNA: TGTGCCAGCAGCGTTGACCTGGATGAAAAACTGTTTTTT; CDR3 protein: CASSVDLDEKLFF
D gene: -; clone size: -; V gene: TRBV6-4; J gene: TRBJ2-4; CDR3 DNA: TGTGCCAGCCTCCTCCTTCAGGGGTGTTTCGCCAAAAACATTCAGTACTTC; CDR3 protein: CASLLLQGCFAKNIQYF
D gene: TRBD2; clone size: -; V gene: TRBV18; J gene: TRBJ2-1; CDR3 DNA: TGTGCCAGCACCACTGGGGGGGACAATGAGCAGTTCTTC; CDR3 protein: CASTTGGDNEQFF
D gene: -; clone size: once; V gene: TRBV7-2; J gene: TRBJ1-1; CDR3 DNA: TGTGCCAGCAGATCAACAGGGTCAGGTGGTACTGAAGCTTTCTTT; CDR3 protein: CASRSTGSGGTEAFF
D gene: -; clone size: -; V gene: TRBV5-1; J gene: TRBJ2-3; CDR3 DNA: TGCGCCAGCAGCTTGGAACCCTCCGGGACCCCCACAGATACGCAGTATTTT; CDR3 protein: CASSLEPSGTPTDTQYF
D gene: TRBD1; clone size: -; V gene: TRBV4-3; J gene: TRBJ2-5; CDR3 DNA: TGCGCCAGCAGCCAAGTAGTCGGGACAGGGGAGACCCAGTACTTC; CDR3 protein: CASSQVVGTGETQYF
D gene: TRBD1; clone size: -; V gene: TRBV19; J gene: TRBJ2-1; CDR3 DNA: TGTGCCAGTAGTACACAGGGGGCCAGCAATGAGCAGTTCTTC; CDR3 protein: CASSTQGASNEQFF
D gene: TRBD2; clone size: -; V gene: TRBV5-1; J gene: TRBJ2-6; CDR3 DNA: TGCGCCAGCAGCTTGGGTTCTAGCGGGTCCTCTGGGGCCAACGTCCTGACTTTC; CDR3 protein: CASSLGSSGSSGANVLTF
D gene: -; clone size: -; V gene: TRBV5-4; J gene: TRBJ2-3; CDR3 DNA: TGTGCCAGCACCGAATCTAGCACAGATACGCAGTATTTT; CDR3 protein: CASTESSTDTQYF
D gene: TRBD2; clone size: -; V gene: TRBV6-5; J gene: TRBJ2-1; CDR3 DNA: TGTGCCAGCAGTCTCTGGGGCGGGAGCAATGAGCAGTTCTTC; CDR3 protein: CASSLWGGSNEQFF
D gene: -; clone size: -; V gene: TRBV4-3; J gene: TRBJ2-1; CDR3 DNA: TGCGCCAGCAGCCGGGGCATCGTGGGGAGCTCCTACAATGAGCAGTTCTTC; CDR3 protein: CASSRGIVGSSYNEQFF
D gene: TRBD1; clone size: -; V gene: TRBV30; J gene: TRBJ2-4; CDR3 DNA: TGTGCCTGGAGCCTGCCCGACAGGGGGGAGATCCGAAACATTCAGTACTTC; CDR3 protein: CAWSLPDRGEIRNIQYF
D gene: -; clone size: -; V gene: TRBV18; J gene: TRBJ2-6; CDR3 DNA: TGTGCCAGCGGCACCATGGGCCTTGGGGCCAACGTCCTGACTTTC; CDR3 protein: CASGTMGLGANVLTF
D gene: -; clone size: -; V gene: TRBV11-2; J gene: TRBJ2-7; CDR3 DNA: TGTGCCAGCAGCTTAGATGACGCCGATCACGAGCAGTACTTC; CDR3 protein: CASSLDDADHEQYF
D gene: -; clone size: -; V gene: TRBV5-1; J gene: TRBJ2-1; CDR3 DNA: TGCGCCAGCAGCTTGGGAGGGATTCCCAATGAGCAGTTCTTC; CDR3 protein: CASSLGGIPNEQFF
D gene: TRBD1; clone size: -; V gene: TRBV2; J gene: TRBJ2-7; CDR3 DNA: TGTGCCAGCCGGACAGGGTTCGACGAGCAGTACTTC; CDR3 protein: CASRTGFDEQYF
D gene: -; clone size: -; V gene: TRBV5-5; J gene: TRBJ2-7; CDR3 DNA: TGTGCCAGCACCCCCGGCAGGGATGTTCCCTACGAGCAGTACTTC; CDR3 protein: CASTPGRDVPYEQYF
D gene: TRBD1; clone size: -; V gene: TRBV5-1; J gene: TRBJ2-4; CDR3 DNA: TGCGCCAGCAGCTCGGAAGGGGGCCTAGCCAAAAACATTCAGTACTTC; CDR3 protein: CASSSEGGLAKNIQYF
D gene: -; clone size: -; V gene: TRBV9; J gene: TRBJ2-1; CDR3 DNA: TGTGCCAGCAGCGTAGACATCCCCTCCTACAATGAGCAGTTCTTC; CDR3 protein: CASSVDIPSYNEQFF
D gene: -; clone size: -; V gene: TRBV27; J gene: TRBJ1-5; CDR3 DNA: TGTGCCAGCAACCATATAAAAGGCGCATATAGCAATCAGCCCCAGCATTTT; CDR3 protein: CASNHIKGAYSNQPQHF
D gene: TRBD1; clone size: -; V gene: TRBV7-3; J gene: TRBJ2-3; CDR3 DNA: TGTGCCAGCAGCTTGGCGGACAGGAAGAGCACAGATACGCAGTATTTT; CDR3 protein: CASSLADRKSTDTQYF
D gene: -; clone size: -; V gene: TRBV6-6; J gene: TRBJ1-1; CDR3 DNA: TGTGCCAGCAGTTATCCCGGTGGGAACACTGAAGCTTTCTTT; CDR3 protein: CASSYPGGNTEAFF
D gene: TRBD1; clone size: -; V gene: TRBV19; J gene: TRBJ2-2; CDR3 DNA: TGTGCCAGTAGTATCGACAGGGGGCGGGAGCTGTTTTTT; CDR3 protein: CASSIDRGRELFF
D gene: -; clone size: -; V gene: TRBV30; J gene: TRBJ1-5; CDR3 DNA: TGTGCCTGGAGTTACGGGGGCAATCAGCCCCAGCATTTT; CDR3 protein: CAWSYGGNQPQHF
D gene: TRBD1; clone size: -; V gene: TRBV5-3; J gene: TRBJ2-7; CDR3 DNA: TGTGGCAAGTGGGGACAGGGTTGCGACGAGCAGTACTTC; CDR3 protein: CGKWGQGCDEQYF
D gene: -; clone size: -; V gene: TRBV2; J gene: TRBJ1-1; CDR3 DNA: TGTGCCAGCAGGCAACAAATGAACACTGAAGCTTTCTTT; CDR3 protein: CASRQQMNTEAFF
D gene: TRBD1; clone size: -; V gene: TRBV27; J gene: TRBJ1-4; CDR3 DNA: TGTGCCAGCAGTTTCAGGGGGGGAAAACTGTTTTTT; CDR3 protein: CASSFRGGKLFF
D gene: -; clone size: -; V gene: TRBV2; J gene: TRBJ1-1; CDR3 DNA: TGTGCCAGCTTCAGGAACACTGAAGCTTTCTTT; CDR3 protein: CASFRNTEAFF
D gene: TRBD1; clone size: -; V gene: TRBV5-1; J gene: TRBJ1-1; CDR3 DNA: TGCGCCAGCAGCCCAGGACAGGGGGGATCGAACACTGAAGCTTTCTTT; CDR3 protein: CASSPGQGGSNTEAFF
D gene: -; clone size: -; V gene: TRBV5-4; J gene: TRBJ2-4; CDR3 DNA: TGTGCCAGCAGCCTGGATCGGGCCTCCGGGAACATTCAGTACTTC; CDR3 protein: CASSLDRASGNIQYF
D gene: TRBD1; clone size: -; V gene: TRBV2; J gene: TRBJ1-2; CDR3 DNA: TGTGCCAGCAGGGTGGGACAGGGGGCGAGTGGCTACACCTTC; CDR3 protein: CASRVGQGASGYTF
D gene: -; clone size: -; V gene: TRBV2; J gene: TRBJ2-1; CDR3 DNA: TGTGCCAGCAGCGGGACCCCGGGCAATGAGCAGTTCTTC; CDR3 protein: CASSGTPGNEQFF
D gene: -; clone size: -; V gene: TRBV28; J gene: TRBJ1-2; CDR3 DNA: TGTGCCAGCAGCCTCGTCAGGGATGGCTACACCTTC; CDR3 protein: CASSLVRDGYTF
D gene: TRBD2; clone size: -; V gene: TRBV9; J gene: TRBJ2-1; CDR3 DNA: TGTGCCAGCAGCGAACGACTAGCGGGAGGTTACAATGAGCAGTTCTTC; CDR3 protein: CASSERLAGGYNEQFF
D gene: TRBD1; clone size: -; V gene: TRBV18; J gene: TRBJ1-5; CDR3 DNA: TGTGCCAGCTCATCGGGACAGGGAGGCAATCAGCCCCAGCATTTT; CDR3 protein: CASSSGQGGNQPQHF
D gene: -; clone size: -; V gene: TRBV7-6; J gene: TRBJ1-1; CDR3 DNA: TGTGCCGTTGGCGGGATGAACACTGAAGCTTTCTTT; CDR3 protein: CAVGGMNTEAFF
D gene: -; clone size: once; V gene: TRBV29-1; J gene: TRBJ2-1; CDR3 DNA: TGCAGCGTTGGGGGTACTCCGAGCTCCTACAATGAGCAGTTCTTC; CDR3 protein: CSVGGTPSSYNEQFF
D gene: -; clone size: -; V gene: TRBV18; J gene: TRBJ2-4; CDR3 DNA: TGTGCCAGCTCACCACCGGGACTCAACATTCAGTACTTC; CDR3 protein: CASSPPGLNIQYF